This is a list of T cell receptor beta chains from one sample in a study of cytomegalovirus exposure and HLA in healthy donors. The table came from immunoSEQ multiplex PCR; TCRdb's copy has only in-frame clones and leaves some out. The table has approximately 140,000 clones, roughly 80% seen once. Sequencing was performed on PBMCs. The receptor set was obtained from a man aged 35 to 55 in good health and CMV-seropositive. Both conserved end residues are part of each CDR3.

j_call: TRBJ2-5; v_call: TRBV7-7; cdr3_aa: CASSPHRGQETQYF
j_call: TRBJ1-2; v_call: TRBV27; cdr3_aa: CASRHRQGSDGYTF
j_call: TRBJ2-3; v_call: TRBV9; cdr3_aa: CASSVGQGYSTDTQYF
j_call: TRBJ2-1; v_call: TRBV19; cdr3_aa: CASSTSGGSYNEQFF
j_call: -; v_call: TRBV27; cdr3_aa: CASSPGGGVVIPYEQYF
j_call: TRBJ2-5; v_call: TRBV30; cdr3_aa: CAWAPGQETQYF
j_call: TRBJ2-2; v_call: TRBV30; cdr3_aa: CAWSDNRAMPGELFF
j_call: TRBJ2-6; v_call: TRBV29-1; cdr3_aa: CSVGPGQVAGANVLTF
j_call: TRBJ1-2; v_call: TRBV25-1; cdr3_aa: CASSRGGSSGYTF
j_call: TRBJ1-2; v_call: TRBV6-5; cdr3_aa: CASSYSGQAYGYTF
j_call: TRBJ1-1; v_call: TRBV19; cdr3_aa: CASLGQANTEAFF
j_call: TRBJ2-2; v_call: TRBV4-3; cdr3_aa: CASSPGFSVELFF
j_call: TRBJ1-1; v_call: TRBV5-1; cdr3_aa: CASSFQGVEAFF
j_call: TRBJ2-1; v_call: TRBV18; cdr3_aa: CASSPSQTSSYNEQFF
j_call: TRBJ1-2; v_call: TRBV7-3; cdr3_aa: CASSLKLGANYGYTF
j_call: TRBJ2-7; v_call: TRBV6-1; cdr3_aa: CASSEWKGALYEQYF
j_call: TRBJ1-5; v_call: TRBV9; cdr3_aa: CASSVGSVGPQHF
j_call: TRBJ2-4; v_call: TRBV5-1; cdr3_aa: CASREDSVVNIQYF
j_call: TRBJ2-2; v_call: TRBV15; cdr3_aa: CATSSGRDRGLGSGTGELFF
j_call: TRBJ2-2; v_call: TRBV9; cdr3_aa: CASSPLSGGRGTGELFF
j_call: TRBJ1-5; v_call: TRBV7-9; cdr3_aa: CASSSGTLSNQPQHF
j_call: TRBJ1-1; v_call: TRBV4-1; cdr3_aa: CASGTLATKAVNTEAFF
j_call: TRBJ1-5; v_call: TRBV19; cdr3_aa: CASSIPREGQPQHF
j_call: TRBJ2-5; v_call: TRBV19; cdr3_aa: CASSMAPGQGEETQYF
j_call: TRBJ1-1; v_call: TRBV7-8; cdr3_aa: CASSSNRGLNTEAFF
j_call: TRBJ2-7; v_call: TRBV29-1; cdr3_aa: CSVFGTYEQYF
j_call: TRBJ2-5; v_call: TRBV5-1; cdr3_aa: CASSSGTGGETQYF
j_call: TRBJ2-5; v_call: TRBV5-1; cdr3_aa: CASSTGQGQETQYF
j_call: TRBJ1-4; v_call: TRBV18; cdr3_aa: CASSPAESEKLFF
j_call: TRBJ2-7; v_call: TRBV5-6; cdr3_aa: CASSLGGGLLGEQYF
j_call: TRBJ2-7; v_call: TRBV30; cdr3_aa: CAWSGGGGAYEQYF
j_call: TRBJ2-2; v_call: TRBV6-5; cdr3_aa: CASSYTGGSGTGELFF